A selection of T cell receptor beta chains follows, all from one sample in a study of T cells in Graves' hyperthyroidism and ophthalmopathy. TCRdb independently ran MiXCR on the multiplex PCR reads; one entry per CDR3 protein. In the table there are 600,000 to 900,000 distinct CDR3 sequences, roughly 15% of which are singletons. The material sequenced was blood. The receptors come from a man between 18 and 29 years old with Graves' hyperthyroidism. CDR3s include the opening cysteine and the closing phenylalanine or tryptophan. A D gene is named only where the DNA matches it firmly. The size field is filled for only some rows; it gives once, few, many or a size class.

>TRBV13|NA|TRBJ1-1|many
TGTGCCAGCAGCTTAGGATCCGAGGGGGACACTGAAGCTTTCTTT
CASSLGSEGDTEAFF
>TRBV28|NA|TRBJ2-5|many
TGTGCCAGCACCGATCGACCACCGATCAAAGAGACCCAGTACTTC
CASTDRPPIKETQYF
>TRBV6-1|TRBD2|TRBJ2-2|many
TGTGCCAGCATGTACAGCGGGAGGGCGAACACCGGGGAGCTGTTTTTT
CASMYSGRANTGELFF
>TRBV7-9|NA|TRBJ2-7|NA
TGTGCCAGCAGCTTATTGGGCAGGGCGGACGAGCAGTACTTC
CASSLLGRADEQYF
>TRBV5-4|NA|TRBJ2-2|NA
TGTGCCAGCAGCCCTCGACTGAGGCGCACCGGGGAGCTGTTTTTT
CASSPRLRRTGELFF
>TRBV3-1|NA|TRBJ2-5|many
TGTGCCAGCAGCCAGGAAGAGACCCAGTACTTC
CASSQEETQYF
>TRBV11-2|NA|TRBJ1-2|many
TGTGCCAGCAGCTCTCACGTTGTGGGAGGCTACACCTTC
CASSSHVVGGYTF
>TRBV11-2|TRBD1|TRBJ2-2|few
TGTGCCAGCAGCTTAGGGGACAGGGGGTCGGACACCGGGGAGCTGTTTTTT
CASSLGDRGSDTGELFF
>TRBV6-1|NA|TRBJ2-7|few
TGTGCCAGCAGTTTAGAGCGAACAGGAGTCGAGCAGTACTTC
CASSLERTGVEQYF
>TRBV28|NA|TRBJ1-1|many
TGTGCCAGCGCCCGGGTGGGAGGAGTTGAAGCTTTCTTT
CASARVGGVEAFF
>TRBV27|TRBD1|TRBJ1-2|many
TGTGCCAGCAGTCTGGGGACAGGGGGCACTGGCTACACCTTC
CASSLGTGGTGYTF
>TRBV20-1|NA|TRBJ2-2|NA
TGCAGTGCTAGAGATGGGGCGGGAAGGACCGGGGAGCTGTTTTTT
CSARDGAGRTGELFF
>TRBV7-9|NA|TRBJ2-1|few
TGTGCCAGCAGCTTAGGGGATCCGGGCAACAATGAGCAGTTCTTC
CASSLGDPGNNEQFF
>TRBV28|NA|TRBJ2-2|NA
TGTGCCAGCAGGGCCGGCGGCGCCAACGCCGGGGAGCTGTTTTTT
CASRAGGANAGELFF
>TRBV20-1|TRBD2|TRBJ2-1|NA
TGCAGTGCTAGGGCACTAGCGGGAGGGCCTCTTTTGCCGAATGAGCAGTTCTTC
CSARALAGGPLLPNEQFF